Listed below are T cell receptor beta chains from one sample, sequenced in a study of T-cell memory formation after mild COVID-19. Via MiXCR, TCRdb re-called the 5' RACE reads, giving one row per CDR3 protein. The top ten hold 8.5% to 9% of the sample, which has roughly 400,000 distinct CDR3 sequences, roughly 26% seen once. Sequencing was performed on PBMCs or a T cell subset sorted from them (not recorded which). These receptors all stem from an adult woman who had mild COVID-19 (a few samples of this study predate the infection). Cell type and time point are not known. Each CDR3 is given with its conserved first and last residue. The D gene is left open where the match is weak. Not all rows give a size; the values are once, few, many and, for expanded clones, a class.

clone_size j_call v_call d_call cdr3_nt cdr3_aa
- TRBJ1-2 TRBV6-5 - TGTGCCAGCAGTTCCGGGACCGACTATGGCTACACCTTC CASSSGTDYGYTF
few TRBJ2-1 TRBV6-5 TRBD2 TGTGCCAGCAGCCCGATAGGAGCGGGGGAGAGGAATGAGCAGTTCTTC CASSPIGAGERNEQFF
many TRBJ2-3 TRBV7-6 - TGTGCCAGCAGCTTAGCCGGACAGTTCGCAGATACGCAGTATTTT CASSLAGQFADTQYF
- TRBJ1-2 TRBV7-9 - TGTGCCAGCAGCTTCTCCAGGAACTACACCTTC CASSFSRNYTF
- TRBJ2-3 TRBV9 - TGTGCCAGCAGCGTAAGACAGGCTAGCACAGATACGCAGTATTTT CASSVRQASTDTQYF
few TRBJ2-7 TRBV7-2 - TGTGCCAGCAGCTTTGCAGGTTTACAATCCTACGAGCAGTACTTC CASSFAGLQSYEQYF
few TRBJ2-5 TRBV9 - TGTGCCAGCAGCGTAGAGGCGGGGGAGACCCAGTACTTC CASSVEAGETQYF
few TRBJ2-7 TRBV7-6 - TGTGCCAGCAGCCCCATAGACTACGAGCAGTACTTC CASSPIDYEQYF
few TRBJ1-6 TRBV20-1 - TGCAGTGCCGTACCGGGTCTCTATAATTCACCCCTCCACTTT CSAVPGLYNSPLHF
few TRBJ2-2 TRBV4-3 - TGCGCCAGCAGCCAAGACTGGACTTCTACCGGGGAGCTGTTTTTT CASSQDWTSTGELFF
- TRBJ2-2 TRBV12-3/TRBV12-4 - TGTGCCAGCAGTTCACAGGGTGGCGGGGAGCTGTTTTTT CASSSQGGGELFF
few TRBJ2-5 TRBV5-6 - TGTGCCAGCAGCTGGGGACAAGAGACCCAGTACTTC CASSWGQETQYF
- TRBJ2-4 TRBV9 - TGTGCCAGCAGCGTTGGAGCCAAAAACATTCAGTACTTC CASSVGAKNIQYF
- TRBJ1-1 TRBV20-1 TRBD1 TGCAGTGCTATTACCTCCGGGACAGCGGGCCGCTGGTTT CSAITSGTAGRWF
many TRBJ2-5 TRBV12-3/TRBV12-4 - TGTGCCAGCAGCCGGGCGTCTGGGGAGACCCAGTACTTC CASSRASGETQYF
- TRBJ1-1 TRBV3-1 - TGTGCCAGCAGCCCGGGACATTTGGGGAACACTGAAGCTTTCTTT CASSPGHLGNTEAFF
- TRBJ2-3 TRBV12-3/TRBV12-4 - TGTGCCAGCACCAGGAGTAACACAGATACGCAGTATTTT CASTRSNTDTQYF
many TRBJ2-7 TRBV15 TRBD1 TGTGCCACCAGCAGGAACCGGGACAGGGGGAGCGAGCAGTACTTC CATSRNRDRGSEQYF
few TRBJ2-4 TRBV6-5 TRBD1 TGTGCCAGCAGGCCTGGACAGGCGCTAGCCAAAAACATTCAGTACTTC CASRPGQALAKNIQYF
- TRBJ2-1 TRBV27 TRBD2 TGTGCCAGCAGTCTACCGGGACTAGCGTCTGAGCAGTTCTTC CASSLPGLASEQFF
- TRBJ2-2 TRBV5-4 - TGTGCCAGCAGCCAGGGACGGCCTTCCGACACCGGGGAGCTGTTTTTT CASSQGRPSDTGELFF
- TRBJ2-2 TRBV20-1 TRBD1 TGCAGTGCTAGGACAGGGGGTATATTCGGGGAGCTGTTTTTT CSARTGGIFGELFF
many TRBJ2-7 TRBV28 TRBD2 TGTGCCAGCAGTTTATGGGAGGGACTAGCGGGAGTCCAGCAGTACTTC CASSLWEGLAGVQQYF
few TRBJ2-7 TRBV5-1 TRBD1 TGCGCCAGCAGGGATCCCTTCGGGACAGGGAGCTACGAGCAGTACTTC CASRDPFGTGSYEQYF
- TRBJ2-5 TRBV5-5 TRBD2 TGTGCCAGCAGCTTGCCAGAGACTAGCCGGGAGACCCAGTACTTC CASSLPETSRETQYF
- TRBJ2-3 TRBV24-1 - TGTGCCACCAGTGACCGGACAGGGAGGGGAGATACGCAGTATTTT CATSDRTGRGDTQYF
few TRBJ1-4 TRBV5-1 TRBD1 TGCGCCAGCCGATCAGGGGGGTCTACTACTAATGAAAAACTGTTTTTT CASRSGGSTTNEKLFF
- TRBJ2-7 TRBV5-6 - TGTGCCAGCAGCTTGGAACAGGGCGGGGAGTACTTC CASSLEQGGEYF
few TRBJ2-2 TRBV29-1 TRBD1 TGCAGCGTTGGAGACAGGGACACCGGGGAGCTGTTTTTT CSVGDRDTGELFF
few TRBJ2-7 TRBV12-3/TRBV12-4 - TGTGCCAGCAGTTTCGGTGACGGGCTCAGTACCTACGAGCAGTACTTC CASSFGDGLSTYEQYF
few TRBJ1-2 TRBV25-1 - TGTGCCAGCAGTGAATTCCGGTATCACGGTGGCTACACCTTC CASSEFRYHGGYTF
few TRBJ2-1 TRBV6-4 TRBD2 TGTGCCAGCAGTGACTCAACTAGCGGAGACTACAATGAGCAGTTCTTC CASSDSTSGDYNEQFF
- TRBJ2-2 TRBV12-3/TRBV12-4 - TGTGCCAGCAGTTACCGGCAGGGGAGAACCGGGGAGCTGTTTTTT CASSYRQGRTGELFF
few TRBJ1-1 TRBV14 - TGTGCCAGCAGCCAGGGTAGCACTGAAGCTTTCTTT CASSQGSTEAFF
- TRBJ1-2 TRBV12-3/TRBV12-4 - TGTGCCAGCAGTTCACCCGCGAGAGCCTATGGCTACACCTTC CASSSPARAYGYTF
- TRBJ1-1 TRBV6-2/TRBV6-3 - TGTGCCAGCAGTGGGAATGTACAGGCGGGCACTGAAGCTTTCTTT CASSGNVQAGTEAFF
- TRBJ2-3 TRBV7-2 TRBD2 TGTGCCAGCAGCTTAACCGGGAGGGCCCATAGCACAGATACGCAGTATTTT CASSLTGRAHSTDTQYF
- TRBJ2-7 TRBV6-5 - TGTGCCAGCAGTTACTTAGACCAAATCTACGAGCAGTACTTC CASSYLDQIYEQYF
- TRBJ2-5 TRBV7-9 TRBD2 TGTGCCAGCAGCTCTGGGGGGGGGTCGGAAGAGACCCAGTACTTC CASSSGGGSEETQYF
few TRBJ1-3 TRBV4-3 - TGCGCCAGCAGCCAAGGGGGGTACGGAAACACCATATATTTT CASSQGGYGNTIYF